This paragraph reports one T cell receptor beta chain. How the authors handled the data: Estimates of nucleated cell counts were drawn from the amplification of reference gene primers. Sequencing used immunoSEQ multiplex PCR; TCRdb keeps in-frame clones, though not all of them. That table supplies the V and J calls and clone size; D and trimming were determined from the DNA. Among roughly 100,000 clones listed, about 90% were seen once. These data come from a study of blood T cell repertoires in COVID-19. In the study overall: The samples span acute and convalescent COVID-19 from the United States, Italy and Spain.

CDR1 SQVTM and CDR2 ANQGSEA come from the germline V gene. The CDR3 loop spans 14 amino acids. Trimming stripped 7 bases from V and 4 bases from J, with 19 bases between. The sequenced material came from peripheral blood. The gene calls are TRBV29-1 and TRBJ1-1; D unresolved. The receptor comes from a woman between 45 and 60 years old with COVID-19, enrolled during active disease. The CDR3 region is CSGREAARGTEAFF. The CDR3 nucleotides are TGCAGCGGGAGAGAGGCGGCCCGGGGCACTGAAGCTTTCTTT.